These 25 T cell receptor beta chains were sequenced from one sample in a study of response to subunit inactivated influenza vaccine. Each CDR3 protein is one row after TCRdb ran MiXCR on the RT-PCR reads. Of roughly 760,000 distinct CDR3 sequences in the sample, 21% were seen once. The sequenced sample was PBMCs from blood, obtained 5 days after vaccination. The receptors originated from a man aged 45-60 years who received an inactivated influenza vaccine.

This sequence joins TRBV5-1 and TRBJ1-4, with 12 bases aligning to TRBD1. The CDR3 has 21 amino acids. After removal of 4 bases from V and 2 bases from J, the junction contained 18 bases not matched to a gene. The germline V gene encodes CDR1 SGHRS and CDR2 YFSETQ. The CDR3 spells CASSRMQSGTGGVMTNEKLFF. The CDR3 DNA reads TGCGCCAGCAGCCGAATGCAATCCGGGACAGGGGGCGTCATGACTAATGAAAAACTGTTTTTT.

This clonotype was seen at least ten times. CDR3 in DNA: TGTGCCACCAGTGATGCCGGGACTAGCGGGAGTGAGCAGTTCTTC. Protein: CATSDAGTSGSEQFF. This chain links TRBV24-1 with TRBJ2-1; TRBD2 matches at 14 bases. Germline CDR1 KGHDR, CDR2 SFDVKD. CDR3 length equals 15 residues. The ends lost 3 bases at V and 9 bases at J; junction bases unmatched: 3.

The V gene is TRBV20-1, the J gene TRBJ2-1; TRBD2 matches at 15 bases. The CDR3 spans 20 residues. V was pared by 3 bases and J by 0 bases, with 12 bases of the junction left unmatched. Germline CDR1 and CDR2: DFQATT and SNEGSKA (reference sequence). The CDR3 region is CSARMISGTSGRSSYNEQFF. The CDR3, as DNA: TGCAGTGCTAGGATGATTTCCGGGACTAGCGGGAGGAGCTCCTACAATGAGCAGTTCTTC.

This clonotype was detected a few times. J is TRBJ2-1 and V is TRBV6-4; D is ambiguous. This CDR3 is 13 amino acids long. V lost 2 bases to trimming and J lost 10 bases, with 12 bases between them. CDR1 is MRHNA and CDR2 is SNTAGT in the germline V gene. CDR3 bases: TGTGCCAGCAGTGACGTCTGGCTCGGAGAGCAGTTCTTC. Translation: CASSDVWLGEQFF.

This clonotype was recorded many times. The chain couples TRBV7-8 to TRBJ2-1; no reliable D call. V lost 2 bases and J 0 bases, leaving 8 bases between the germline ends. The CDR3 has 15 residues. Germline CDR1 reads SGHVS; CDR2 reads FQNEAQ. CDR3 in amino acids: CASSLRSDSYNEQFF. As DNA, the CDR3 is TGTGCCAGCAGCTTAAGGAGTGACTCCTACAATGAGCAGTTCTTC. Together with reference TRBV7-8 and TRBJ2-1, the CDR3 gives the full variable domain: GAGVSQSPRYKVAKRGQDVALRCDPISGHVSLFWYQQALGQGPEFLTYFQNEAQLDKSGLPSDRFFAERPEGSVSTLKIQRTQQEDSAVYLCASSLRSDSYNEQFFGPGTRLTVL.

This clonotype occurred a few times. The chain recombines TRBV6-5 with TRBJ1-4, with TRBD1 matching 8 bases. The CDR3 covers 16 residues. CDR1 MNHEY and CDR2 SVGAGI come from the germline V gene. V was clipped by 2 bases and J by 5 bases; unmatched bases: 7. The CDR3 DNA reads TGTGCCAGCAGTTACCAATCAGGGGGCAGGAATGAAAAACTGTTTTTT. The encoded protein is CASSYQSGGRNEKLFF.

The V and J genes are TRBV4-2 and TRBJ2-2; D possibly corresponds to TRBD2 (6 bases). The CDR3 runs 16 residues. V lost 0 bases and J lost 5, with 13 bases in between. Germline CDR1 LGHNA, CDR2 YNFKEQ. The CDR3 coding sequence is TGTGCCAGCAGCCAAGATGCCGGGGGTCGGACCGGGGAGCTGTTTTTT. Residues: CASSQDAGGRTGELFF.

The V call is TRBV6-2 or TRBV6-3, the J call TRBJ2-1, with 7 bases that match TRBD1. Germline V gene lookup returns CDR1 MNHEY and CDR2 SVGEGT. This CDR3 has 17 amino acids. Trimming cost V 2 bases and J 5 bases; bases outside gene matches: 12. This CDR3 is CASSYTTGEIVNNEQFF. CDR3 DNA: TGTGCCAGCAGTTACACTACAGGGGAGATTGTTAACAATGAGCAGTTCTTC.

This clonotype occurred many times. The chain uses TRBV7-9 and TRBJ2-1; TRBD1 matches 8 bases. CDR3 length equals 15 residues. Germline assignment: CDR1 SEHNR and CDR2 FQNEAQ (reference sequence). With V trimmed by 3 bases and J by 6 bases, 7 bases remained unmatched. The CDR3, as DNA: TGTGCCAGCAGCTTGGCGGGACAGGTCAGCAATGAGCAGTTCTTC. It codes for CASSLAGQVSNEQFF.

This clonotype showed up just a few times. The rearrangement links TRBV10-3 to TRBJ2-5, with D tentatively TRBD1 (5 bases). There are 14 residues in the CDR3. The V end was cut by 2 bases, the J end by 5 bases, with 12 bases between. The germline V gene has CDR1 ENHRY and CDR2 SYGVKD. CDR3 region: CAISERQGGETQYF. CDR3 in DNA: TGTGCCATCAGTGAGAGGCAGGGCGGCGAGACCCAGTACTTC.

This clonotype was picked up a small number of times. The chain recombines TRBV4-3 with TRBJ2-5, with D possibly TRBD2 on 5 matching bases. Trimming took 0 bases from V and 1 from J, leaving 24 bases between them. Germline loops: CDR1 LGHNA, CDR2 YSLEER. This CDR3 has 20 residues. CDR3 sequence (DNA): TGCGCCAGCAGCCAAGATCCGTCGTTTGGGAGAAGGATCGTCCAAGAGACCCAGTACTTC. It codes for CASSQDPSFGRRIVQETQYF.

This clonotype appeared a few times. The genes are TRBV5-1 and TRBJ2-7; 7 nucleotides match TRBD1. The CDR3 runs to 15 residues. Germline lookup yields CDR1 SGHRS and CDR2 YFSETQ. Trimming removed 4 bases from V and 5 bases from J; junction bases left unmatched: 12. The CDR3 loop reads CASSPPGQVGDEQYF. CDR3 in DNA: TGCGCCAGCAGCCCACCAGGACAGGTCGGGGACGAGCAGTACTTC.

This clonotype occurred a few times. This sequence joins TRBV7-9 and TRBJ2-1; D gene ambiguous. Germline V gene sequence: CDR1 SEHNR, CDR2 FQNEAQ (reference sequence). The CDR3 contains 15 residues. V was shortened by 0 bases and J by 5 bases, with 11 bases between the two germline ends. The CDR3 is CASSLARVEDNEQFF. The CDR3 bases are TGTGCCAGCAGCTTAGCACGGGTTGAGGACAATGAGCAGTTCTTC.

This chain joins TRBV5-1 and TRBJ1-1, with 9 bases identical to TRBD1. CDR3 length equals 17 residues. V lost 0 bases, J lost 0 bases, and 6 bases stayed unmatched. Germline lookup yields CDR1 SGHRS and CDR2 YFSETQ. In nucleotides, the CDR3 is TGCGCCAGCAGCTTGGAGCCGGGACAGGGACTGAACACTGAAGCTTTCTTT. This translates into CASSLEPGQGLNTEAFF.

This clonotype was seen only a few times. CDR3 coding DNA: TGTGCCAGCAGCCTTCAGCCTGGGGGAGAGCAGTACTTC. Protein: CASSLQPGGEQYF. V and J are TRBV3-1 and TRBJ2-7; either TRBD1 or TRBD2 may supply D (5 bases each). Trimming stripped 4 bases from V and 7 bases from J, with 14 bases between. Germline CDR1 LGHDT, CDR2 YNNKEL (reference sequence). The CDR3 sequence is 13 residues long.

The CDR3 bases are TGTGCCAGCAGCTTAGTAGGTCCCTCCCTACAGGTTTCTAACTATGGCTACACCTTC. Translating it yields CASSLVGPSLQVSNYGYTF. The J gene is TRBJ1-2, the V gene TRBV11-2, with D possibly matching TRBD1 (5 bases). The germline V and J ends were trimmed by 1 base and 0 bases, with 21 bases remaining between them. Germline CDR1 reads SGHAT; CDR2 reads FQNNGV. The length of the CDR3 is 19 residues.

This clonotype has only a few counts. The CDR3 sequence is CASSFLGGVDEQYF. In DNA form, the CDR3 reads TGTGCCAGCAGCTTTCTAGGGGGTGTGGACGAGCAGTACTTC. The chain couples TRBV7-8 to TRBJ2-7; a possible D gene is TRBD1 (6 bases). Germline CDR1 reads SGHVS; CDR2 reads FQNEAQ. The CDR3 is 14 amino acids. Deletions cut 3 bases from V and 5 bases from J, with 14 bases between.

This clonotype has only a few counts. The J gene is TRBJ2-3, the V gene TRBV11-2; D not resolved. The CDR3 runs 11 residues. CDR1 is SGHAT, CDR2 FQNNGV, per germline. Trimming took 6 bases from V and 6 from J, leaving 7 bases between them. The CDR3 protein is CASRDRDTQYF. DNA for the CDR3: TGTGCCAGCAGAGATAGGGATACGCAGTATTTT.

The V and J genes are TRBV6-2 or TRBV6-3 and TRBJ1-1; D is ambiguous. V lost 0 bases, J lost 0 bases, and 11 bases lay in between. CDR3 size: 16 residues. Germline V CDR1 and CDR2: MNHEY, SVGEGT. The CDR3 loop reads CASSYSVRDLNTEAFF. CDR3 nucleotides: TGTGCCAGCAGTTACTCGGTCCGGGATTTGAACACTGAAGCTTTCTTT.

This clonotype was detected only a few times. The chain is built from TRBV12-3 or TRBV12-4 and TRBJ2-5; 7 nucleotides match TRBD2. The CDR3 loop spans 16 amino acids. Trimming at V came to 3 bases and at J to 4 bases, leaving 11 bases not matched to a gene. The CDR3 spells CASSFESSGLLETQYF. The CDR3 DNA is TGTGCCAGCAGTTTTGAGTCTAGCGGACTATTAGAGACCCAGTACTTC.

Concerning this clonotype itself: The junction does not match germline at one end; this may be a read error. This chain links TRBV6-1 with TRBJ2-2, with no clear D. The CDR3 contains 18 residues. The germline gives CDR1 MNHNS, CDR2 SASEGT. In nucleotides, the CDR3 is TGTGCCAGCAGTAAAGCCTTTCCAGGCTCCGCGAACACCGGGGAGCTGTTTTTT. It specifies CASSKAFPGSANTGELFF.

This clonotype was observed a few times. CDR3 coding DNA: TGTGCCATCAGTGCCCCACTGGGGGGAAGCTCCTACGAGCAGTACTTC. Translating it yields CAISAPLGGSSYEQYF. The chain joins TRBV10-3 to TRBJ2-7; D is perhaps TRBD2 (6 bases). CDR3 size: 16 residues. The germline gives CDR1 ENHRY, CDR2 SYGVKD. V lost 4 bases, J lost 0 bases, and 16 bases lay in between.

This chain links TRBV6-5 with TRBJ2-5; TRBD1 or TRBD2 may be the D gene (5 bases each). V was clipped by 1 base and J by 5 bases, with 20 bases between them. Germline values: CDR1 MNHEY, CDR2 SVGAGI. The CDR3 loop spans 17 amino acids. The CDR3 is CASSYYRDGGIRETQYF. The CDR3 DNA reads TGTGCCAGCAGTTACTACCGGGACGGCGGAATTCGGGAGACCCAGTACTTC.

This chain connects TRBV6-1 to TRBJ2-1, with a tentative D call TRBD2 (6 bases). The CDR3 length is 14 residues. The V end was cut by 5 bases, the J end by 9 bases, with 17 bases between. Germline loops: CDR1 MNHNS, CDR2 SASEGT. CDR3 sequence reads: CASSTPGARGEQFF. The CDR3 DNA reads as TGTGCCAGCAGTACACCGGGAGCTAGGGGTGAGCAGTTCTTC.

This clonotype was found a few times. The gene calls are TRBV30 and TRBJ2-3, with no clear D. Per the germline V gene, CDR1 is GTSNPN and CDR2 is SVGIG (reference sequence). V was shortened by 0 bases and J by 4 bases, with 8 bases between the two germline ends. The CDR3 extends over 13 amino acids. This CDR3 is CAWSVTPADTQYF. CDR3 nucleotide sequence: TGTGCCTGGAGTGTAACCCCAGCAGATACGCAGTATTTT.